Described below is a single TCR beta chain sequence and its context. The antigen is unknown. TCRdb re-called the reads through MiXCR, storing one row per CDR3 protein. The table has about 83,000 distinct CDR3 sequences, approximately 24% seen once; the top ten hold approximately 53%. This entry belongs to a study of T cell repertoires in cytomegalovirus infection. Study results and limitations: Summed public TCR beta family frequency identified CMV carriers bearing the relevant HLA.

This CDR3 comprises 12 residues. V was clipped by 9 bases and J by 0 bases, with 8 bases between them. Germline V lookup: CDR1 PRHDT, CDR2 FYEKMQ (reference sequence). This sequence joins TRBV13 and TRBJ1-1; D uncertain. This specimen consisted of CD8+ T cells from cultured PBMCs, obtained from culture after CMV antigen stimulation. The TCR comes from a human donor in good health (CMV status not recorded). Some clones in this sample may be carry-over from other donors' samples. In DNA form, the CDR3 reads TGTGCCAGTCGGCGGGTGAACACTGAAGCTTTCTTT. Its protein product is CASRRVNTEAFF.